Below, one T cell receptor beta chain is given with its context. The V and J ends lost 6 bases and 4 bases respectively, with 12 bases between them. Germline-derived CDR1 and CDR2 are MGHDK and SYGVNS. The CDR3 is 14 amino acids. Seattle patient enrollment occurred during active infection, with longitudinal follow-up thereafter. Authors' processing steps: Amplification with reference gene primers provided the estimates of nucleated cell counts. Using immunoSEQ multiplex PCR, the repertoire was profiled, and TCRdb retains in-frame clones only, with some absent. V and J calls and clone size are as listed in that table; D and trimming were resolved from the DNA. The repertoire holds some 450,000 clones, with about 91% as singletons. The data were obtained in a study of blood T cell repertoires in COVID-19. Whole-study context: The samples span acute and convalescent COVID-19 from the United States, Italy and Spain.

This chain connects TRBV25-1 to TRBJ2-2; D is perhaps TRBD1 (6 bases). This receptor was taken from a woman aged 50 to 60 with COVID-19, enrolled during active disease. Material: peripheral blood. CDR3 region: CASRPGQSTGELFF. CDR3 in DNA: TGTGCCAGCAGACCCGGACAGAGCACCGGGGAGCTGTTTTTT.